Presented here are 10 T cell receptor beta chains from one specimen sequenced in a study of T cell clonotyping in hematopoietic cell transplantation. Time point here: recipient sample about 28 days before transplant, after cytoreduction. Clones were sequenced by immunoSEQ multiplex PCR, and TCRdb holds only the in-frame ones, with some missing. The sample holds tens of thousands of clones; about 95% are singletons and the top ten take around 1.7%. Sequencing was performed on peripheral blood mononuclear cells, taken before stem cell transplant. Receptors were obtained from a woman aged 45-60 years with acute myeloid leukemia. Some clones in this sample may be carry-over from other donors' samples.

This rearrangement joins TRBV7-8 to TRBJ1-1; D is unclear. CDR1 and CDR2 from the germline V gene are SGHVS and FQNEAQ. The CDR3 is 12 residues long. Trimming took off 2 bases at V and 10 bases at J, with 11 bases between the two ends. The CDR3 DNA is TGTGCCAGCAGCTTAAGTTACCTGCCAGCTTTCTTT. Translating gives CASSLSYLPAFF.

This rearrangement joins TRBV25-1 to TRBJ2-7; D is ambiguous. V was pared by 3 bases and J by 6 bases, with 18 bases between. CDR1 is MGHDK, CDR2 SYGVNS, per germline. The length of the CDR3 is 15 residues. The CDR3 sequence is CASSDPGPLAPEQYF. Here the CDR3 DNA reads TGTGCCAGCAGTGACCCCGGGCCCTTGGCCCCCGAGCAGTACTTC.

The chain uses TRBV28 and TRBJ2-1; 9 nucleotides match TRBD2. In germline, CDR1 is MDHEN, CDR2 SYDVKM. This CDR3 has 16 amino acids. After removal of 6 bases from V and 3 bases from J, the junction contained 9 bases not matched to a gene. CDR3 sequence (DNA): TGTGCCAGCAGGGGCTTCCAGCGGGAGGTCTACAATGAGCAGTTCTTC. It codes for CASRGFQREVYNEQFF. Full variable domain (missing parts from reference TRBV28 and TRBJ2-1): DVKVTQSSRYLVKRTGEKVFLECVQDMDHENMFWYRQDPGLGLRLIYFSYDVKMKEKGDIPEGYSVSREKKERFSLILESASTNQTSMYLCASRGFQREVYNEQFFGPGTRLTVL.

CDR3 region: CASRIDWSSYEQYF. DNA for the CDR3: TGCGCCAGCAGAATTGACTGGAGCTCCTACGAGCAGTACTTC. The V call is TRBV5-1, the J call TRBJ2-7; no firm D call. Per germline, CDR1 SGHRS and CDR2 YFSETQ. The V end lost 5 bases, the J end lost 0 bases, and 12 bases lay between the germline ends. This CDR3 region has 14 residues.

This chain connects TRBV7-9 to TRBJ1-2; 7 nucleotides align to TRBD1. Germline assignment: CDR1 SEHNR and CDR2 FQNEAQ (reference sequence). The length of the CDR3 is 11 residues. The V gene end was trimmed by 3 bases and the J gene end by 14 bases; junction bases not matched to a gene: 6. This CDR3 reads CASSFTGAGTF. The CDR3 DNA sequence: TGTGCCAGCAGCTTTACAGGGGCGGGTACCTTC. Drawing the rest from reference TRBV7-9 and TRBJ1-2, the complete variable domain is DTGVSQNPRHKITKRGQNVTFRCDPISEHNRLYWYRQTLGQGPEFLTYFQNEAQLEKSRLLSDRFSAERPKGSFSTLEIQRTEQGDSAMYLCASSFTGAGTFGSGTRLTVV.

The J gene is TRBJ2-1, the V gene TRBV7-2; 13 nucleotides agree with TRBD2. The V segment lost 5 bases and the J segment 7 bases; nucleotides outside the gene matches: 5. The CDR3 loop spans 15 amino acids. Germline CDR1 SGHTA, CDR2 FQGNSA. In DNA form, the CDR3 reads TGTGCCAGCAGCACCGGACTAGCGGGAGTAAATGAGCAGTTCTTC. This codes for CASSTGLAGVNEQFF.

The chain carries TRBV29-1 and TRBJ2-7; D not resolved. Trimming took off 3 bases at V and 3 bases at J, with 6 bases between the two ends. CDR1 and CDR2 (germline): SQVTM, ANQGSEA. The CDR3 contains 11 residues. The CDR3 region is CSVDKDYEQYF. CDR3 coding DNA: TGCAGCGTTGATAAGGACTACGAGCAGTACTTC.

The J gene is TRBJ1-1, the V gene TRBV7-8; D perhaps matches TRBD1 (6 bases). The CDR3 runs 15 residues. V dropped 5 bases and J dropped 0 bases, with 13 bases sitting between them. The germline CDR1 and CDR2 sequences are SGHVS and FQNEAQ. CDR3 bases: TGTGCCAGCAGCATGACAGGAGTTATGAACACTGAAGCTTTCTTT. It yields the protein CASSMTGVMNTEAFF.

The V gene is TRBV28, the J gene TRBJ1-5, with D uncertain. Germline-derived CDR1 and CDR2 are MDHEN and SYDVKM. The CDR3 spans 12 residues. Trimming took off 9 bases at V and 2 bases at J, with 8 bases between the two ends. The CDR3 DNA sequence: TGTGCCAGTAAAACGGGCAATCAGCCCCAGCATTTT. Protein product: CASKTGNQPQHF.

This clone was seen only a few times. This sequence joins TRBV2 and TRBJ1-5; a possible D gene is TRBD1 (5 bases). Germline values: CDR1 SNHLY, CDR2 FYNNEI. V lost 3 bases and J 7 bases, leaving 10 bases between the germline ends. CDR3 length: 13 residues. The CDR3 protein is CASSEQGGQPQHF. In nucleotides, the CDR3 is TGTGCCAGCAGTGAGCAGGGAGGGCAGCCCCAGCATTTT.